This T cell receptor (beta chain) emerged from a study of blood T cell repertoires in COVID-19. Looking at the study overall: Samples taken during acute and convalescent COVID-19 were collected in the United States, Italy and Spain. The cDNA or gDNA used as material had been derived from T cells, B-cell-depleted T cells, or PBMCs.

Germline V gene lookup returns CDR1 SGHRS and CDR2 YFSETQ. CDR3 length: 15 amino acids. The J segment lost 3 bases and the V segment lost 4 bases, leaving 7 bases of the junction unmatched. In its sample, this clone was seen a few times. In the original workflow: Counts of nucleated cells, estimated from reference gene primer amplification, were obtained. The assay was immunoSEQ multiplex PCR, and TCRdb's table has in-frame clones only and misses some. The DNA was the basis for D and trimming; V, J and clone size are from that table. Among roughly 40,000 clones listed, over 70% were seen once. The specimen sequenced was peripheral blood. This TCR came from a human donor in a cohort sampled during active COVID-19. The genes are TRBV5-1 and TRBJ2-1; TRBD2 agrees at 7 bases. In DNA form, the CDR3 reads TGCGCCAGCAGCCCCGAAGGGAGGGACTACAATGAGCAGTTCTTC. This sequence encodes CASSPEGRDYNEQFF.